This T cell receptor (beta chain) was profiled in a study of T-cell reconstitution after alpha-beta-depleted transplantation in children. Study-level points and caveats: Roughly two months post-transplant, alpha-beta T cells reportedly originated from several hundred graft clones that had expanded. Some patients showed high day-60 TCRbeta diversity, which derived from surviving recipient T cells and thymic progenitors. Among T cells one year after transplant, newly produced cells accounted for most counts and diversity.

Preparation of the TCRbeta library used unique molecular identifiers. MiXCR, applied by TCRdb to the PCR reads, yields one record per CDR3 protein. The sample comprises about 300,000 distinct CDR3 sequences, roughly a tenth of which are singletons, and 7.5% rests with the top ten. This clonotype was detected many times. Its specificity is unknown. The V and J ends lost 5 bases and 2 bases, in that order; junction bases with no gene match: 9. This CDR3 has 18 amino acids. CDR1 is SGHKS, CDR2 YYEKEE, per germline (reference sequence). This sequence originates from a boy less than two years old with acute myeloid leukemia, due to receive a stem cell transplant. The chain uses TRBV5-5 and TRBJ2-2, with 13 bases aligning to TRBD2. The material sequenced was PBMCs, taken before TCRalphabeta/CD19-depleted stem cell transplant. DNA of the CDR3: TGTGCCAGCAGACCGGCCGGGACTAGCGGGGTCAACACCGGGGAGCTGTTTTTT. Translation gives CASRPAGTSGVNTGELFF.